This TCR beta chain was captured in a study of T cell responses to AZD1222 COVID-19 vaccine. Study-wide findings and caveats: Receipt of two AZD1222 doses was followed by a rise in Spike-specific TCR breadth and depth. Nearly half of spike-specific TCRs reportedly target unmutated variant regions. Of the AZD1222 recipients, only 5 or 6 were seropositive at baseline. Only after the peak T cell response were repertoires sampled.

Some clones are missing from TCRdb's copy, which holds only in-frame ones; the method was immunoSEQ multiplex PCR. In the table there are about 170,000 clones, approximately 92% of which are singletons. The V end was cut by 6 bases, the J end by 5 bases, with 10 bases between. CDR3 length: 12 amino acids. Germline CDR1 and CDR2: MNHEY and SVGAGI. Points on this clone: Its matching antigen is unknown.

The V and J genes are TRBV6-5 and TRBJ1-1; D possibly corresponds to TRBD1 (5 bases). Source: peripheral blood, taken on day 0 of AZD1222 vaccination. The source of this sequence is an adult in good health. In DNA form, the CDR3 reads TGTGCCAGCAGGACAGAGTTAACTGAAGCTTTCTTT. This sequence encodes CASRTELTEAFF.